This entry describes one T cell receptor (beta chain). Its antigen has not been determined. No base qualities exist here, and no much larger clone lies one base off it. The V end loses 0 bases and the J end loses 7 bases, and a stretch of 8 bases separates them. The CDR3 starts with the cysteine, ends with the phenylalanine, and has 13 residues. Only CDR3 DNA remains: 39 bases, in frame from the first base. The germline V gene encodes CDR1 SGHDT and CDR2 YYEEEE. The sample originates from a study of T cell responses to AZD1222 COVID-19 vaccine (dated by TCRdb to 2020 to 2022). With respect to the entire study: AZD1222 recipients with second doses at about 4 weeks or about 12 weeks were pooled, because spike-specific TCR depth and breadth did not differ between schedules. TCR sequencing covered roughly 230 trial participants: nearly 210 given two doses of AZD1222 and 26 given two doses of MenACWY control vaccine. Trial participants were enrolled by age into 18-55, 56-69 and 70-plus year subgroups, with 148, 28 and 57 TCR-sequenced participants respectively.

The CDR3 regions of human TCRbeta chains were analyzed by immunosequencing. The source study handled its data this way. Repertoire TCRs were matched against a reference library of SARS-CoV-2-specific TCRs generated with the MIRA antigen-specificity platform. Breadth was defined as the fraction of unique TCRs that were SARS-CoV-2-associated. Depth was defined as the fraction of total T cells that were SARS-CoV-2-associated. Using the MIRA data, every spike-specific TCR was mapped to the spike region that the TCR reacted to and assigned to either a CD4 or a CD8 class. Log10-transformed breadth and depth values were compared by one-way ANOVA with Sidak's multiple comparisons tests. The immuneACCESS repertoire file appears here via TCRdb, limited to in-frame rearrangements. These files lack a portion of the clones; in checked studies, under half of the deficit traces to unresolved V genes, and the cause of the others is not known. V, J and clone size are taken as reported in that table, and D and trimming were inferred from the DNA itself. This sample holds about 59,000 clones; 80% to 85% were observed only once. In total, the top ten clones hold around 7.3% of the sample.

The label giving this sample's time point can be read as: baseline before first vaccination. Vaccinee samples came from UK trials COV001 and COV002, including a single-blind randomized controlled phase 2/3 trial of AZD1222 (ChAdOx1 nCoV-19) in healthy adults. For TCRbeta chain sequencing, PBMC samples from trial participants were taken at day 0 and at day 28 after the second dose. What the work shows at the level of the full study, not this receptor alone: Nearly half of unique spike-specific TCRs reportedly recognized epitopes outside regions mutated in the B.1.351 and B.1.1.7 variants. Because no day 14 peak-response samples were available, repertoires were characterized only after the peak T cell response. Participants were mostly white British, with more females than males. The authors suggested clonal diversity may have been underestimated. Conclusions about previously exposed vaccinees were limited because only six AZD1222 recipients were SARS-CoV-2 seropositive at baseline. Spike-specific TCR breadth and depth rose significantly after two AZD1222 doses compared with day 0 and with MenACWY recipients. CD4 TCRs associated with the vaccine covered the entire spike protein, and the dominant responses were in regions 160-218 and 743-854. The 56-69-year group was small, and its depth increase did not reach significance, likely because of low power.

The receptor was isolated from an adult in good health. The sequenced sample was peripheral blood, obtained on day 0 of AZD1222 vaccination. The chain is encoded by TRBV5-6 joined to TRBJ1-5, with the identity of the D gene unclear. This receptor has the CDR3 CASSLGLSQPQHF. The bases are TGTGCCAGCAGCTTGGGACTTTCCCAGCCCCAGCATTTT.